The 20 T cell receptor beta chains listed next were all sequenced from one sample in a study of response to subunit inactivated influenza vaccine. Via MiXCR, TCRdb re-called the RT-PCR reads, giving one row per CDR3 protein. Of some 500,000 distinct CDR3 sequences in the sample, approximately 13% were seen once. Sequenced here: PBMCs from blood, sampled 40 to 50 days after vaccination. The origin of the receptors is a man between 45 and 60 years old who received an inactivated influenza vaccine.

This clonotype turned up a few times. The chain combines TRBV5-1 with TRBJ1-4; D not resolved. The CDR3 has 11 residues. The germline V and J ends were trimmed by 4 bases and 5 bases, with 3 bases remaining between them. Germline V gives CDR1 SGHRS, CDR2 YFSETQ. This CDR3 is CASSINEKLFF. CDR3 bases: TGCGCCAGCAGCATAAATGAAAAACTGTTTTTT.

This clonotype was detected ten times or more. The chain recombines TRBV7-2 with TRBJ2-7; 9 bases are a match to TRBD1. The CDR3 contains 16 residues. V lost 3 bases and J lost 6; bases outside the gene matches: 12. In germline, CDR1 is SGHTA, CDR2 FQGNSA. The CDR3: CASSFTPGTGKFEQYF. As DNA, the CDR3 is TGTGCCAGCAGCTTTACCCCCGGGACAGGGAAATTCGAGCAGTACTTC.

This clonotype occurred a few times. This chain joins TRBV6-1 and TRBJ2-7; 8 bases line up with TRBD1. Germline CDR1 MNHNS, CDR2 SASEGT. Unmatched junction bases numbered 11, after V lost 7 bases and J lost 3 bases. This CDR3 spans 15 amino acids. For the CDR3, the DNA is TGTGCCAGCACCCCTGGGACAGGCCTCCTCTACGAGCAGTACTTC. Its protein is CASTPGTGLLYEQYF.

The rearrangement joins TRBV18 to TRBJ1-1; D unclear. The V end lost 3 bases, the J end lost 1 base, and 6 bases lay between the germline ends. Germline assignment: CDR1 KGHSH and CDR2 LQKENI. The CDR3 runs to 13 residues. This chain's CDR3 is CASSPQPNTEAFF. The CDR3 DNA reads as TGTGCCAGCTCACCTCAGCCGAACACTGAAGCTTTCTTT.

The sample holds one count of this clonotype. One end of the junction fails to match germline, which may point to a read error. The chain is built from TRBV5-1 and TRBJ2-7, with D possibly matching TRBD2 (5 bases). CDR3 length: 14 amino acids. Looked up from germline, CDR1 is SGHRS and CDR2 is YFSETQ. The CDR3 sequence: CPSSIAGRVYEQYF. The CDR3 DNA reads as TGCCCCAGCAGCATTGCGGGCCGAGTCTACGAGCAGTACTTC.

There are a few counts of this clonotype. The V call is TRBV3-1, the J call TRBJ2-3; D remains ambiguous. The V gene's germline CDR1 is LGHDT and CDR2 YNNKEL (reference sequence). The CDR3 runs to 16 residues. Trimming removed 0 bases from V and 2 bases from J, with 12 bases in between. The CDR3 bases are TGTGCCAGCAGCCAAGAGCCGTCCCACCCCACAGATACGCAGTATTTT. This translates into CASSQEPSHPTDTQYF.

This clonotype appeared many times. The rearrangement joins TRBV4-2 to TRBJ1-5; D is undetermined. The ends were cut back, 0 bases at V and 0 bases at J, with 12 bases in the middle. The germline CDR1 and CDR2 sequences are LGHNA and YNFKEQ. This CDR3 is 17 amino acids long. The CDR3 here is CASSQETLQSSNQPQHF. As DNA, the CDR3 is TGTGCCAGCAGCCAAGAGACTTTACAGTCTAGCAATCAGCCCCAGCATTTT.

Many counts were recorded for this clonotype. The genes are TRBV5-1 and TRBJ1-6; TRBD1 agrees at 9 bases. V dropped 1 base and J dropped 8; count of bases not matched to a gene: 10. CDR3 length: 17 residues. Germline CDR1 and CDR2: SGHRS and YFSETQ. CDR3 nucleotide sequence: TGCGCCAGCAGCTTGAGATGGGACAGGGATGTCTATTCACCCCTCCACTTT. Translation gives CASSLRWDRDVYSPLHF.

This clonotype was found a few times. This chain joins TRBV12-3 or TRBV12-4 and TRBJ2-7; 10 nucleotides line up with TRBD1. V was clipped by 4 bases and J by 1 base; unmatched bases: 4. The CDR3 spans 15 residues. The CDR3 nucleotides read TGTGCCAGCAGTTCATCGGACAGGGGGTCCTACGAGCAGTACTTC. Residues: CASSSSDRGSYEQYF.

This chain links TRBV20-1 with TRBJ1-4, with D perhaps matching TRBD1 (5 bases). CDR3 length equals 13 residues. V was clipped by 5 bases and J by 7 bases, with 14 bases between them. Per the germline V gene, CDR1 is DFQATT and CDR2 is SNEGSKA (reference sequence). The DNA of the CDR3 is TGCAGTGCTCCCGGGGCCGCCGGTGAAAAACTGTTTTTT. Translation: CSAPGAAGEKLFF.

This clonotype was counted between two and nine times. The rearrangement joins TRBV18 to TRBJ2-2; 8 bases match TRBD1. V trimming: 5 bases; J trimming: 2 bases; junction bases outside the gene matches: 4. The CDR3 length is 15 residues. Germline assignment: CDR1 KGHSH and CDR2 LQKENI. CDR3 sequence: CASSSTGVNTGELFF. CDR3 nucleotide sequence: TGTGCCAGCTCATCGACAGGGGTAAACACCGGGGAGCTGTTTTTT. The full variable domain, rest sourced from reference TRBV18 and TRBJ2-2, is NAGVMQNPRHLVRRRGQEARLRCSPMKGHSHVYWYRQLPEEGLKFMVYLQKENIIDESGMPKERFSAEFPKEGPSILRIQQVVRGDSAAYFCASSSTGVNTGELFFGEGSRLTVL.

The chain couples TRBV27 to TRBJ1-3, with D unresolved. Per germline, CDR1 MNHEY and CDR2 SMNVEV (reference sequence). The CDR3 covers 15 residues. Trimming removed 6 bases from V and 0 bases from J, with 12 bases in between. CDR3 coding DNA: TGTGCCAGCAGGCTAACATCGATCTCTGGAAACACCATATATTTT. Its protein is CASRLTSISGNTIYF.

This clonotype was found a few times. The DNA of the CDR3 is TGCAGTGGCGTCGGGACTAGCGCCTACGAGCAGTACTTC. Translated, it gives CSGVGTSAYEQYF. This chain connects TRBV20-1 to TRBJ2-7; TRBD2 aligns across 10 bases. The V gene end was trimmed by 7 bases and the J gene end by 2 bases; junction bases not matched to a gene: 5. The CDR3 totals 13 residues. Germline V gene sequence: CDR1 DFQATT, CDR2 SNEGSKA (reference sequence).

The gene calls are TRBV13 and TRBJ2-7; 8 nucleotides align to TRBD1. Trimming removed 4 bases from V and 3 bases from J; junction bases left unmatched: 5. This CDR3 is built from 14 residues. Germline CDR1 PRHDT, CDR2 FYEKMQ (reference sequence). For the CDR3, the DNA is TGTGCCAGCAGCTCAGGGGGCGGAGGCTACGAGCAGTACTTC. Translating gives CASSSGGGGYEQYF.

The V call is TRBV10-3, the J call TRBJ2-1; 7 bases match TRBD2. Germline V gives CDR1 ENHRY, CDR2 SYGVKD. The junction had 12 bases not matched to a gene; V was cut back by 4 bases and J by 12 bases. The CDR3 sequence is 14 residues long. This CDR3 reads CAISAASGRYAQFF. CDR3 DNA: TGTGCCATCAGTGCGGCTAGCGGCAGATATGCGCAGTTCTTC.

This rearrangement joins TRBV5-1 to TRBJ2-5, with unresolved D. CDR3 length equals 15 residues. CDR1 is SGHRS and CDR2 is YFSETQ in the germline V gene. Trimming removed 4 bases at V and 1 base at J, with 14 bases between. The CDR3 DNA reads as TGCGCCAGCAGCCAAACAAGTAGGGTCCAAGAGACCCAGTACTTC. Its protein is CASSQTSRVQETQYF. The variable domain in full, with the rest retrieved from reference TRBV5-1 and TRBJ2-5, is KAGVTQTPRYLIKTRGQQVTLSCSPISGHRSVSWYQQTPGQGLQFLFEYFSETQRNKGNFPGRFSGRQFSNSRSEMNVSTLELGDSALYLCASSQTSRVQETQYFGPGTRLLVL.

V usage is TRBV7-9 and J usage is TRBJ2-1, with D possibly matching TRBD2 (6 bases). Germline V lookup: CDR1 SEHNR, CDR2 FQNEAQ (reference sequence). CDR3 length equals 11 residues. The ends were cut back, 8 bases at V and 12 bases at J, with 14 bases in the middle. The CDR3 nucleotides read TGTGCCAGCGGCGGGACGGCCAGGCAGTTCTTC. Encoded protein: CASGGTARQFF.

The chain has TRBV6-5 and TRBJ2-7, with 9 bases aligning to TRBD2. J gave up 2 bases and V 0 bases, and 5 bases lay outside the gene matches. The CDR3 spans 16 residues. Germline values: CDR1 MNHEY, CDR2 SVGAGI. DNA for the CDR3: TGTGCCAGCAGTTACTCTGGAAGCGGGGGGACCTACGAGCAGTACTTC. Protein sequence: CASSYSGSGGTYEQYF.

This clonotype was seen at least ten times. V usage is TRBV5-5 and J usage is TRBJ2-7; no firm D call. Trimming shortened V by 0 bases and J by 7 bases, and 14 bases separated the two germline ends. The CDR3 sequence is 14 residues long. In germline, CDR1 is SGHKS, CDR2 YYEKEE (reference sequence). This CDR3 reads CASSLEEFFGEQYF. The CDR3 DNA sequence: TGTGCCAGCAGCTTGGAAGAATTTTTTGGGGAGCAGTACTTC.

This rearrangement joins TRBV7-9 to TRBJ2-7; D is unclear. V was cut by 2 bases and J by 2 bases, with 13 bases left in between. The germline V gene has CDR1 SEHNR and CDR2 FQNEAQ (reference sequence). This CDR3 is built from 15 residues. The DNA of the CDR3 is TGTGCCAGCAGCTTAACAACGATGAAACCCTACGAGCAGTACTTC. Its translation is CASSLTTMKPYEQYF. Variable domain in full (rest from reference TRBV7-9 and TRBJ2-7): DTGVSQNPRHKITKRGQNVTFRCDPISEHNRLYWYRQTLGQGPEFLTYFQNEAQLEKSRLLSDRFSAERPKGSFSTLEIQRTEQGDSAMYLCASSLTTMKPYEQYFGPGTRLTVT.